The rows below give T cell receptor beta chains drawn from one sample of a study of blood T cell repertoires in COVID-19. Profiled with immunoSEQ multiplex PCR; TCRdb holds only in-frame clones, not every one. The sample yields hundreds of thousands of clones, 89% seen once. Sequenced material: PBMCs or T cells enriched from blood (not recorded which). These receptors were taken from a woman under 40 who had recovered from COVID-19. The CDR3 runs from the conserved cysteine through the conserved F or W. A D gene is named only where the DNA matches it firmly. Only some rows state a clone size, as once, few, many or a class for expanded clones.

abundance	d_gene	v_gene	j_gene	CDR3aa	CDR3nt
.	.	TRBV2	TRBJ1-5	CASSGTGLSNQPQHF	TGTGCCAGCAGTGGTACAGGGTTAAGCAATCAGCCCCAGCATTTT
.	TRBD1	TRBV28	TRBJ2-3	CASRTGQGSTDTQYF	TGTGCCAGCAGGACGGGACAGGGAAGCACAGATACGCAGTATTTT
.	TRBD1	TRBV4-1	TRBJ1-3	CASSQDGTGGPGNTIYF	TGCGCCAGCAGCCAAGATGGGACAGGGGGCCCTGGAAACACCATATATTTT
few	.	TRBV2	TRBJ2-7	CASRIPFRAGDEQYF	TGTGCCAGCAGGATACCCTTTCGGGCCGGGGACGAGCAGTACTTC
.	TRBD2	TRBV5-1	TRBJ2-1	CASSLAPGREGSVQFF	TGCGCCAGCAGCTTGGCCCCCGGGCGGGAGGGATCCGTGCAGTTCTTC
.	.	TRBV4-2	TRBJ2-1	CASSQTSSYNEQFF	TGTGCCAGCAGCCAAACTAGCTCCTACAATGAGCAGTTCTTC
once	.	TRBV19	TRBJ1-2	CASSIRTANYGYTF	TGTGCCAGTAGTATAAGGACAGCTAACTATGGCTACACCTTC
.	TRBD1	TRBV27	TRBJ1-6	CASSLTTGFFNSPLHF	TGTGCCAGCAGTTTAACGACAGGGTTTTTTAATTCACCCCTCCACTTT
.	TRBD1	TRBV9	TRBJ2-7	CASSADRALSYEQYF	TGTGCCAGCAGCGCGGACAGGGCACTATCCTACGAGCAGTACTTC
.	TRBD2	TRBV27	TRBJ2-7	CASSLMSSGRPLWEQYF	TGTGCCAGCAGTTTAATGTCTAGCGGGAGACCCCTGTGGGAGCAGTACTTC
.	TRBD2	TRBV4-2	TRBJ2-1	CASSQRTSGAYNEQFF	TGTGCCAGCAGCCAACGGACTAGCGGGGCCTACAATGAGCAGTTCTTC
.	.	TRBV24-1	TRBJ2-4	CATSEGGEGAPAKNIQYF	TGTGCCACCAGTGAGGGTGGTGAGGGCGCCCCAGCCAAAAACATTCAGTACTTC
.	TRBD2	TRBV6-5	TRBJ2-2	CASSPPGGGVGELFF	TGTGCCAGCAGTCCCCCCGGGGGGGGCGTCGGGGAGCTGTTTTTT
.	.	TRBV7-6	TRBJ2-1	CASSQLADSYNEQFF	TGTGCCAGCAGCCAATTAGCGGACTCCTACAATGAGCAGTTCTTC
.	TRBD1	TRBV4-2	TRBJ2-1	CAGGGTGSDNEQFF	TGTGCAGGGGGCGGGACAGGGTCGGACAATGAGCAGTTCTTC
.	.	TRBV4-1	TRBJ2-7	CASSHPYHEQYF	TGCGCCAGCAGTCACCCCTACCACGAGCAGTACTTC
.	TRBD2	TRBV4-3	TRBJ2-3	CASSQESTGGADTQYF	TGCGCCAGCAGCCAAGAGTCTACGGGAGGTGCAGATACGCAGTATTTT
few	TRBD1	TRBV29-1	TRBJ1-5	CSVTFDREGNQPQHF	TGCAGCGTTACCTTCGACAGGGAGGGCAATCAGCCCCAGCATTTT
.	.	TRBV6-5	TRBJ1-4	CASSLDEKLFF	TGTGCCAGCAGTCTTGATGAAAAACTGTTTTTT
.	.	TRBV4-1	TRBJ1-1	CASSQLTTGQTEAFF	TGCGCCAGCAGCCAACTCACTACAGGGCAAACTGAAGCTTTCTTT
once	TRBD1	TRBV7-9	TRBJ1-6	CASSLDRVISPLHF	TGTGCCAGCAGCCTGGACAGGGTGATTTCACCCCTCCACTTT
once	.	TRBV4-1	TRBJ2-7	CASKPGTQSYEQYF	TGCGCCAGCAAACCCGGGACTCAATCCTACGAGCAGTACTTC
.	TRBD2	TRBV28	TRBJ2-5	CASSFLRGGQETQYF	TGTGCCAGCAGTTTCCTCCGGGGGGGCCAAGAGACCCAGTACTTC
.	TRBD2	TRBV7-9	TRBJ2-1	CASSLGNSGRGDEQFF	TGTGCCAGCAGCTTAGGGAATAGCGGGAGAGGGGATGAGCAGTTCTTC
.	.	TRBV27	TRBJ1-3	CANPVQARLGTIYF	TGTGCCAACCCGGTCCAGGCTCGGCTCGGCACCATATATTTT
.	TRBD1	TRBV4-2	TRBJ1-2	CASSQWDSTYF	TGTGCCAGCAGCCAATGGGACAGCACCTACTTC
.	.	TRBV27	TRBJ2-7	CASIKYQGLEQYF	TGTGCCAGCATAAAATACCAGGGCCTCGAGCAGTACTTC
.	TRBD1	TRBV18	TRBJ1-2	CASSRASGGRETGYTF	TGTGCCAGCTCCCGGGCGTCAGGGGGCCGTGAAACTGGCTACACCTTC
.	TRBD1	TRBV29-1	TRBJ1-1	CSVDRGMNTEAFF	TGCAGCGTCGACAGGGGAATGAACACTGAAGCTTTCTTT
.	TRBD1	TRBV9	TRBJ1-1	CASSARLGDRGKAEAFF	TGTGCCAGCAGCGCGAGGTTAGGGGACAGGGGAAAGGCTGAAGCTTTCTTT
.	TRBD1	TRBV11-2	TRBJ1-2	CASSEQKTGTYGYTF	TGTGCCAGCAGCGAGCAGAAGACAGGGACTTATGGCTACACCTTC
.	.	TRBV7-2	TRBJ2-1	CASSLVRPWEQFF	TGTGCCAGCAGCTTAGTGAGGCCTTGGGAGCAGTTCTTC
.	TRBD1	TRBV7-3	TRBJ1-1	CASSSIQGVNTEAFF	TGTGCCAGCAGCTCAATACAGGGGGTGAACACTGAAGCTTTCTTT
once	.	TRBV5-1	TRBJ2-1	CASSLSGGINNEQFF	TGCGCCAGCAGCTTGTCCGGCGGAATAAACAATGAGCAGTTCTTC
few	TRBD1	TRBV15	TRBJ2-5	CATSSGTGWEVETQYF	TGTGCCACCAGCTCCGGGACAGGGTGGGAAGTAGAGACCCAGTACTTC
.	.	TRBV27	TRBJ2-7	CASSLYGESIYEQYF	TGTGCCAGCAGTTTATACGGGGAGTCTATTTACGAGCAGTACTTC
once	.	TRBV6-2/TRBV6-3	TRBJ1-6	CASSYRPQGYASPLHF	TGTGCCAGCAGTTACCGCCCGCAGGGGTACGCTTCACCCCTCCACTTT
.	.	TRBV30	TRBJ2-1	CAWDRRSTNEQFF	TGTGCCTGGGACCGGCGGTCGACCAATGAGCAGTTCTTC
.	.	TRBV7-2	TRBJ2-3	CASSPLAISTDTQYF	TGTGCCAGCAGCCCCCTAGCTATTAGCACAGATACGCAGTATTTT
.	.	TRBV6-1	TRBJ1-2	CASSETGFNYGYTF	TGTGCCAGCAGTGAGACAGGTTTCAACTATGGCTACACCTTC
.	TRBD2	TRBV11-2	TRBJ2-3	CASSPWAGVWNTQYF	TGTGCCAGCAGCCCCTGGGCGGGAGTCTGGAATACGCAGTATTTT
.	TRBD2	TRBV18	TRBJ2-7	CASSPPWAGGVAYEQYF	TGTGCCAGCTCACCACCGTGGGCGGGAGGTGTCGCCTACGAGCAGTACTTC
.	TRBD1	TRBV29-1	TRBJ1-4	CSVAGGAEKLFF	TGCAGCGTTGCAGGGGGCGCTGAAAAACTGTTTTTT
.	TRBD2	TRBV27	TRBJ2-1	CANTRRTSGRDYNEQFF	TGTGCCAACACTCGCCGAACTAGCGGGAGGGATTACAATGAGCAGTTCTTC
.	.	TRBV6-5	TRBJ2-7	CASIASGGEQYF	TGTGCCAGCATTGCCTCCGGGGGCGAGCAGTACTTC
few	TRBD2	TRBV4-1	TRBJ2-7	CASSQDGRRQYF	TGCGCCAGCAGCCAAGACGGGAGGCGGCAGTACTTC
once	TRBD2	TRBV27	TRBJ2-1	CASGLAVYNEQFF	TGTGCCAGCGGACTAGCGGTTTACAATGAGCAGTTCTTC